A single sample is the source of the 19 T cell receptor beta chains below, sequenced in a study of T cell repertoires in cytomegalovirus infection. TCRdb used MiXCR to reprocess the reads, holding one entry per CDR3 protein. The sample has around 530,000 distinct CDR3 sequences; 16% are singletons. Sequencing was performed on CD8+ T cells from PBMCs. These receptors were taken from a human donor in good health (CMV status not recorded). Some clones in this sample may be carry-over from other donors' samples.

This clonotype was seen many times. The gene calls are TRBV6-1 and TRBJ2-3; D is undetermined. The CDR3 runs 11 residues. Germline V gene data show CDR1 as MNHNS and CDR2 as SASEGT. V was pared by 8 bases and J by 4 bases, with 7 bases between. CDR3 sequence (DNA): TGTGCCAGCCATCCTGCAGATACGCAGTATTTT. This codes for CASHPADTQYF.

A few counts support this clonotype. The chain is built from TRBV2 and TRBJ2-5, with D possibly TRBD1 on 5 matching bases. V was shortened by 10 bases and J by 4 bases, with 10 bases between the two germline ends. This CDR3 is 11 amino acids long. Per germline, CDR1 SNHLY and CDR2 FYNNEI. In DNA form, the CDR3 reads TGTGCCAACACAGGAGCAGAGACCCAGTACTTC. As protein: CANTGAETQYF.

This clonotype was detected many times. The chain carries TRBV28 and TRBJ2-7; D gene ambiguous. This CDR3 region has 14 residues. V lost 5 bases, J lost 4 bases, and 15 bases lay in between. Germline V gene sequence: CDR1 MDHEN, CDR2 SYDVKM. The CDR3 DNA sequence: TGTGCCAGCAGTCCCACGGGCGGATTATACGAGCAGTACTTC. Its translation is CASSPTGGLYEQYF.

The chain recombines TRBV14 with TRBJ2-1, with a possible D match to TRBD2 (6 bases). The V end lost 6 bases, the J end lost 3 bases, and 21 bases lay between the germline ends. The germline CDR1 and CDR2 sequences are SGHDN and FVKESK. This CDR3 has 17 residues. The CDR3 coding sequence is TGTGCCAGCAGGGGGGGAGGTCCGGGACTCAACTACAATGAGCAGTTCTTC. This gives the protein CASRGGGPGLNYNEQFF.

A remark on this clonotype: Possible read error: a much larger clone is one base away. The DNA for the CDR3 is TGTGCCAGCAGCTTAGTTCCTGTGTCCTCCTATAATTCACCCCCCCACTTT. Its protein product is CASSLVPVSSYNSPPHF. The chain couples TRBV11-2 to TRBJ1-6; unclear D gene. The germline CDR1 and CDR2 sequences are SGHAT and FQNNGV. The CDR3 covers 17 residues.

This clonotype was picked up a small number of times. The chain employs TRBV10-1 and TRBJ1-3; D gene ambiguous. The CDR3 consists of 14 residues. Deletions cut 3 bases from V and 2 bases from J, with 8 bases between. CDR1 WNHNN and CDR2 SYGVQD come from the germline V gene (reference sequence). CDR3 in DNA: TGCGCCAGCAGTGAAGGCGGACCTGGAAACACCATATATTTT. It translates to CASSEGGPGNTIYF.

For the CDR3, the DNA is TGTGCCAGCAGTGATCCGAGGAGGACCCAGTACTTC. Encoded protein: CASSDPRRTQYF. The chain joins TRBV25-1 to TRBJ2-5; unclear D gene. V shed 3 bases and J shed 7 bases, with 9 bases lying between them. The CDR3 spans 12 residues. Germline V gene sequence: CDR1 MGHDK, CDR2 SYGVNS. The full variable domain, with the rest looked up from reference TRBV25-1 and TRBJ2-5, is EADIYQTPRYLVIGTGKKITLECSQTMGHDKMYWYQQDPGMELHLIHYSYGVNSTEKGDLSSESTVSRIRTEHFPLTLESARPSHTSQYLCASSDPRRTQYFGPGTRLLVL.

The V and J genes are TRBV28 and TRBJ2-1; 8 positions agree with TRBD2. The CDR3 is 17 residues long. The junction had 9 bases not matched to a gene; V was cut back by 5 bases and J by 0 bases. Germline V gives CDR1 MDHEN, CDR2 SYDVKM. The CDR3 reads CASSPTSEDSSYNEQFF. The DNA of the CDR3 is TGTGCCAGCAGTCCGACTAGCGAGGATAGCTCCTACAATGAGCAGTTCTTC.

For this clonotype: Given the absence of the conserved phenylalanine or tryptophan at the CDR3 end, a read error is likely. The gene calls are TRBV25-1 and TRBJ2-3, with 11 bases lining up with TRBD2. The germline V gene has CDR1 MGHDK and CDR2 SYGVNS. V dropped 4 bases and J dropped 8; count of bases not matched to a gene: 8. This CDR3 spans 15 amino acids. The CDR3 nucleotides read TGTGCCAGCAGTGTTAGACTAGCGGGGTATGTTACGCAGTATTAT. It is translated as CASSVRLAGYVTQYY.

This clonotype was detected ten times or more. The V gene is TRBV7-6, the J gene TRBJ2-5; D is perhaps TRBD2 (11 bases). With 1 base removed from V and 5 bases from J, the gap between germline ends came to 26 bases. The CDR3 contains 19 residues. From germline, CDR1 is SGHVS and CDR2 FNYEAQ. As DNA, the CDR3 is TGTGCCAGCAGCTTAGGACAGGGGGCCACTAGCGGGAGTTTGGAGACCCAGTACTTC. Its protein product is CASSLGQGATSGSLETQYF.

This clonotype was detected many times. This chain links TRBV7-9 with TRBJ1-1, with 8 positions matching TRBD1. The germline V gene has CDR1 SEHNR and CDR2 FQNEAQ (reference sequence). This CDR3 has 12 residues. V lost 8 bases and J lost 1; bases outside the gene matches: 0. The CDR3 DNA follows: TGTGCCAGCGACAGGGGGAACACTGAAGCTTTCTTT. It specifies CASDRGNTEAFF.

A remark on this clonotype: One end of the junction varies from germline; a read error may be responsible. This chain links TRBV6-5 with TRBJ2-5; 7 bases agree with TRBD1. CDR1 and CDR2 (germline): MNHEY, SVGAGI. This CDR3 region has 12 residues. CDR3 DNA: TGTGCCAGCAGTTACGTAGGACAGGTCGAGCACTTC. It specifies CASSYVGQVEHF.

The rearrangement uses TRBV6-1 and TRBJ1-4, with TRBD1 as a possible D gene (6 bases). V lost 1 base, J lost 5 bases, and 11 bases lay in between. The CDR3 is made up of 15 amino acids. Germline V gene lookup returns CDR1 MNHNS and CDR2 SASEGT. This CDR3 reads CASSEGFQGNEKLFF. For the CDR3, the DNA is TGTGCCAGCAGTGAAGGTTTTCAGGGGAATGAAAAACTGTTTTTT.

This clonotype has at least ten counts. The rearrangement uses TRBV12-5 and TRBJ2-1; D remains ambiguous. Per germline, CDR1 LGHNT and CDR2 FRNRAP. CDR3 length: 12 residues. V was shortened by 2 bases and J by 7 bases, with 6 bases between the two germline ends. The CDR3 bases are TGTGCTAGTGGTTTGTCCCAAAATGAGCAGTTCTTC. This encodes CASGLSQNEQFF.

V is TRBV3-1 and J is TRBJ2-3; 7 positions agree with TRBD2. The germline CDR1 and CDR2 sequences are LGHDT and YNNKEL (reference sequence). The V and J ends lost 3 bases and 1 base, in that order; junction bases with no gene match: 4. CDR3 length: 15 residues. The CDR3 nucleotides read TGTGCCAGCAGCCATTTAGGACTAGGCACAGATACGCAGTATTTT. Translating it yields CASSHLGLGTDTQYF.

There are many counts of this clonotype. The chain joins TRBV7-6 to TRBJ1-1; no clear D gene. The CDR3 loop spans 13 amino acids. CDR1 and CDR2 from the germline V gene are SGHVS and FNYEAQ. Trimming cost V 3 bases and J 2 bases, with 7 bases left between them. The CDR3 spells CASSFGENTEAFF. The DNA of the CDR3 is TGTGCCAGCAGCTTTGGAGAAAACACTGAAGCTTTCTTT.

This clonotype has ten or more counts. This chain connects TRBV28 to TRBJ2-7; D gene uncertain. Germline-derived CDR1 and CDR2 are MDHEN and SYDVKM. CDR3 length equals 15 residues. The V end lost 5 bases, the J end lost 4 bases, and 18 bases lay between the germline ends. The CDR3 sequence is CASSDHPGRRYEQYF. The DNA for the CDR3 is TGTGCCAGCAGTGATCACCCCGGACGGCGTTACGAGCAGTACTTC.

This clonotype was recorded at least ten times. This chain joins TRBV4-1 and TRBJ1-1, with D hard to call. Trimming took 0 bases from V and 1 from J, leaving 15 bases between them. The CDR3 extends over 17 amino acids. Looked up from germline, CDR1 is MGHRA and CDR2 is YSYEKL. The CDR3 loop is CASSQDQGNYRNTEAFF. The CDR3 coding sequence is TGCGCCAGCAGCCAAGATCAAGGGAATTACAGGAACACTGAAGCTTTCTTT.

This clonotype was detected many times. The chain is built from TRBV7-3 and TRBJ2-5, with 9 bases aligning to TRBD2. The CDR3 length is 15 residues. J was trimmed by 5 bases and V by 1 base; bases with no gene match: 5. The V gene's germline CDR1 is SGHTA and CDR2 FQGTGA. CDR3: CASSLIAGERETQYF. The CDR3, as DNA: TGTGCCAGCAGCTTAATAGCGGGAGAACGGGAGACCCAGTACTTC. Looking up the rest from reference TRBV7-3 and TRBJ2-5 gives the full variable domain: GAGVSQTPSNKVTEKGKYVELRCDPISGHTALYWYRQSLGQGPEFLIYFQGTGAADDSGLPNDRFFAVRPEGSVSTLKIQRTERGDSAVYLCASSLIAGERETQYFGPGTRLLVL.